This T cell receptor beta chain was obtained from a study of OX40 agonist ivuxolimab in advanced cancers. Background for the entire study: The costimulatory receptor OX40 (CD134) was targeted by ivuxolimab, a fully human IgG2 agonistic monoclonal antibody. Intravenous ivuxolimab was administered to patients every 2 weeks at six dose levels: 0.01, 0.1, 0.3, 1.5, 3 and 10 mg/kg. Partial responses were achieved by three dose-escalation patients, of whom one had hepatocellular carcinoma and two had cutaneous melanoma. Among the roughly 52 dose-escalation patients, around 20 had hepatocellular carcinoma, roughly 15 melanoma, 9 renal cell carcinoma and 9 head and neck cancer. The monotherapy dose-escalation portion (N = 52 patients) of the phase I ivuxolimab trial is reported in the paper. The purpose of peripheral TCRbeta sequencing was to test whether ivuxolimab changed TCR sequence diversity and led to clonal T-cell expansion. In the dose-escalation cohort, more than 80% of patients were male, and the mean age was 60 years with a range of about 20 to 79. Patients were allowed to have had prior anti-PD-1, anti-PD-L1 or anti-CTLA-4 therapy, and approximately 40% of the dose-escalation patients had previously received checkpoint inhibitors. The investigation overall reported the following: At doses of 0.1 to 3.0 mg/kg, clonal expansion of both CD4+ and CD8+ T cells in blood was seen between baseline and week 6. Partial responders in the 0.1-3.0 mg/kg groups had among the lowest normalized peripheral clonal expansion, especially among CD8+ T cells. Low levels of normalized T-cell clonal expansion were also shown by some nonresponding patients. After ivuxolimab, expanded clones were on average more numerous among CD8+ T cells than among CD4+ T cells. Which antigens the clonally expanded peripheral T cells were specific for was not determined.

A note on this clone: Its antigen target is currently unknown. The input lacks base qualities; no much larger clone sits a single base away.

The trial excluded patients who had a history of autoimmune disease or who were on systemic immunosuppression. Peripheral blood for TCR sequencing was collected from all dose cohorts at baseline, on cycle 4 day 1, and on cycle 7 day 1. Samples were obtained from an open-label, multicenter, first-in-human phase I dose-escalation trial of ivuxolimab. Adults with locally advanced or metastatic head and neck squamous cell, hepatocellular, melanoma or renal cell carcinoma were enrolled in the trial. Before TCR sequencing, CD4+ T cells and CD8+ T cells were sorted from peripheral blood as separate populations. To sequence the TCRbeta CDR3 region, genomic DNA was isolated from the sorted cells. The immunoSEQ Assay was used to sequence the TCRbeta CDR3 regions. As stored in TCRdb, this immuneACCESS dataset retains in-frame rearrangements with V and J assigned. A fraction of the clones does not appear; measured against another copy, unresolved V genes explain less than half of the discrepancy, and the remainder lacks a known reason. In this sample the table shows some 44,000 clones, approximately 83% of which occur a single time. Roughly 20% of the sample belongs to the ten largest clones.

From a lookup of the germline V gene, CDR1 and CDR2 are MNHEY and SVGAGI. V is pruned by 6 bases and J by 9 bases, leaving 5 bases of the junction without a gene match. Counted from cysteine to phenylalanine, this CDR3 has 15 amino acids. The DNA shown is the 45-base CDR3, in frame from base 1. The clonotype comes from an adult with an advanced solid tumor such as melanoma, head and neck, liver or kidney cancer. This sample comprised CD4+ or CD8+ T cells sorted from blood, obtained in a trial of the OX40 agonist ivuxolimab. The chain is made from TRBV6-5 and TRBJ2-1; a stretch of 16 junction bases matches TRBD2. The sequence in DNA is TGTGCCAGCAGGGGACTAGCGGGGGGGCCGAGTGAGCAGTTCTTC. It codes for CASRGLAGGPSEQFF.